This T cell receptor beta chain comes out of a study of regulatory T cells in long-lasting Graves disease. Construction of TCR beta libraries relied on iRepertoire HTBI primers and on Arm-PCR targeting CDR3 regions. Source study methods: The samples included around 62 TRBV and some 14 TRBJ segments. One entry per CDR3 protein, called by TCRdb with MiXCR from the multiplex PCR reads. These V and J calls are TCRdb output, not the study's own analysis. The top ten clones hold under 35% of a sample with a few hundred thousand distinct CDR3 sequences, roughly 24% of them seen once. Germline CDR1 reads SGDLS; CDR2 reads YYNGEE. V was pared by 3 bases and J by 6 bases, with 11 bases of the junction left unmatched. CDR3 length equals 15 residues. This sample's time point: persistent/refractory GD, antithyroid drugs over 5 years with positive TRAb. The TCR library used RNA extracted from PBMCs.

The TCR comes from a woman in her 40s with Graves disease. Specimen: peripheral blood mononuclear cells (PBMCs), collected when the disease was refractory, from a patient treated with antithyroid drugs. This chain uses TRBV9 with TRBJ2-7; TRBD2 matches at 8 bases. Written as DNA, the CDR3 is TGTGCCAGCAGCGCCCAACTAGCGGCGGGAGCCGAGCAGTACTTC. Residues: CASSAQLAAGAEQYF.